These 8 T cell receptor beta chains came from one sample sequenced in a study of Graves' ophthalmopathy and Graves' hyperthyroidism. Amplification targeted the TCR beta CDR3 regions, with RNA transcripts as the source material. Amplification began with first-round RT-PCR using HTBI primers, then second-round multiplex PCR was performed. Via MiXCR, TCRdb re-called the multiplex PCR reads, giving one row per CDR3 protein. The table lists more than 300,000 distinct CDR3 sequences, 15% to 20% of them singletons, with approximately 2.4% in the top ten. The sequenced sample consisted of peripheral blood. The source of these receptors is an adult woman with stable Graves' hyperthyroidism.

This clonotype was observed many times. The rearrangement links TRBV15 to TRBJ1-2; TRBD1 might be the D (6 bases). V shed 1 base and J shed 5 bases, with 14 bases lying between them. Germline CDR1 reads LNHNV; CDR2 reads YYDKDF (reference sequence). This CDR3 is 15 amino acids long. In DNA form, the CDR3 reads TGTGCCACCAGCAGAGGCCGACAGGAGGCTTATGGCTACACCTTC. The encoded protein is CATSRGRQEAYGYTF.

This clonotype was recorded at least ten times. The chain links TRBV7-8 to TRBJ1-3; 8 positions match TRBD1. The J segment lost 1 base and the V segment lost 5 bases, leaving 7 bases of the junction unmatched. Germline V gene data show CDR1 as SGHVS and CDR2 as FQNEAQ. There are 16 residues in the CDR3. The CDR3 nucleotides are TGTGCCAGCAGCCCTTTAGGGACAGGATCTGGAAACACCATATATTTT. Translation: CASSPLGTGSGNTIYF.

The genes are TRBV7-2 and TRBJ2-5, with 7 bases matching TRBD1. Per germline, CDR1 SGHTA and CDR2 FQGNSA. This CDR3 has 14 residues. V lost 7 bases and J lost 5; bases outside the gene matches: 10. In DNA, the CDR3 is TGTGCCAGCATAACAGGGGAGAGTGAGGAGACCCAGTACTTC. Translation gives CASITGESEETQYF.

This clonotype was seen only once. This may be a read error: a much more frequent sequence differs by one nucleotide. This likely comes from a read error, as the CDR3 has no conserved phenylalanine or tryptophan at its end. The chain recombines TRBV6-8 with TRBJ1-3; D not certain. V was clipped by 3 bases and J by 6 bases, with 27 bases between them. The CDR3 is 19 amino acids. Germline V gene sequence: CDR1 MNHGY, CDR2 SAAAGT. This CDR3 is CASSYDVVGGKAKENTIYL. The CDR3 DNA follows: TGTGCCAGCAGTTATGACGTCGTAGGCGGAAAAGCAAAAGAAAACACCATATATTTG.

This clonotype was detected many times. This could be a read error, since a much larger clone is one nucleotide away. This chain uses TRBV27 with TRBJ2-5; 7 bases fit TRBD1. The CDR3 spans 17 residues. The ends lost 8 bases at V and 0 bases at J; junction bases unmatched: 15. Germline-derived CDR1 and CDR2 are MNHEY and SMNVEV (reference sequence). The CDR3 protein is CASGPYRDSFYQETQYF. CDR3 DNA: TGTGCCAGCGGTCCATACCGGGACAGCTTCTACCAAGAGACCCAGTACTTC.

There are many counts of this clonotype. The gene calls are TRBV2 and TRBJ1-2; D is possibly TRBD1 (6 bases). The CDR3 contains 15 residues. Germline V gene data show CDR1 as SNHLY and CDR2 as FYNNEI. The V and J ends lost 6 bases and 5 bases respectively, with 19 bases between them. CDR3 sequence reads: CASSNPLRTVYGYTF. The CDR3 coding sequence is TGTGCCAGCAGCAACCCGCTGAGGACAGTTTATGGCTACACCTTC. Full variable domain (remainder filled in from reference TRBV2 and TRBJ1-2): EPEVTQTPSHQVTQMGQEVILRCVPISNHLYFYWYRQILGQKVEFLVSFYNNEISEKSEIFDDQFSVERPDGSNFTLKIRSTKLEDSAMYFCASSNPLRTVYGYTFGSGTRLTVV.

This clonotype was detected only a few times. The chain employs TRBV20-1 and TRBJ2-7; either TRBD1 or TRBD2 may fit D (5 bases each). Germline V gene data show CDR1 as DFQATT and CDR2 as SNEGSKA (reference sequence). Trimming stripped 6 bases from V and 0 bases from J, with 27 bases between. This CDR3 has 18 residues. The CDR3 DNA reads as TGCAGTGCCCGGGACCGCGATTCGGGGCTATTCGGCTCCTACGAGCAGTACTTC. Encoded protein: CSARDRDSGLFGSYEQYF.

This clonotype was recorded many times. This rearrangement joins TRBV7-9 to TRBJ2-5, with D possibly TRBD1 on 6 matching bases. Per the germline V gene, CDR1 is SEHNR and CDR2 is FQNEAQ (reference sequence). The CDR3 has 15 amino acids. Deletions cut 5 bases from V and 6 bases from J, with 19 bases between. The CDR3 protein is CASSPPGRGQKTQYF. The CDR3 DNA follows: TGTGCCAGCAGCCCACCGGGACGGGGACAAAAGACCCAGTACTTC.